A selection of T cell receptor beta chains follows, all from one sample in a study of OX40 agonist ivuxolimab in advanced cancers. TCRdb keeps only in-frame clones here, not all; method: immunoSEQ multiplex PCR. Counted here are some 97,000 clones, roughly 89% occurring once; the ten biggest clones make up under 0.2%. The material was CD4+ or CD8+ T cells sorted from blood, obtained in a trial of the OX40 agonist ivuxolimab. These TCRs come from an adult with an advanced solid tumor such as melanoma, head and neck, liver or kidney cancer. The CDR3 runs from the conserved cysteine through the conserved F or W. The D gene is left open where the match is weak. Clone size is shown for a subset of rows, as once, few, many or a class of expanded clone.

clone_size	v_call	j_call	d_call	cdr3_aa	cdr3_nt
once	TRBV6-6	TRBJ1-2	TRBD1	CASTPGTGVAYTF	TGTGCCAGCACCCCTGGGACAGGGGTGGCCTACACCTTC
once	TRBV6-1	TRBJ2-3	.	CASSEGVWTDTQYF	TGTGCCAGCAGTGAAGGTGTCTGGACAGATACGCAGTATTTT
.	TRBV27	TRBJ2-3	.	CASSVLGTTDTQYF	TGTGCCAGCAGTGTTTTAGGGACCACAGATACGCAGTATTTT
.	TRBV27	TRBJ2-7	.	CASSPGLPYEQYF	TGTGCCAGCAGCCCTGGACTACCCTACGAGCAGTACTTC
.	TRBV27	TRBJ2-5	TRBD2	CASRLAGDVTPQYF	TGTGCCAGCAGACTAGCGGGGGACGTTACGCCCCAGTACTTC
.	TRBV5-1	TRBJ2-5	.	CASSPWGLANSKETQYF	TGCGCCAGCAGCCCCTGGGGCCTAGCAAACTCGAAAGAGACCCAGTACTTC
.	TRBV4-1	TRBJ1-2	.	CASSQDPGAANYGYTF	TGCGCCAGCAGCCAAGACCCAGGGGCTGCCAACTATGGCTACACCTTC
.	TRBV5-1	TRBJ2-7	TRBD2	CASSLAASGGYEQYF	TGCGCCAGCAGCTTGGCGGCTAGCGGGGGGTACGAGCAGTACTTC
.	TRBV19	TRBJ2-7	.	CASSRSWGMYEQYF	TGTGCCAGTAGTAGAAGTTGGGGGATGTACGAGCAGTACTTC
.	TRBV11-3	TRBJ2-2	.	CASSRHGAGTNTGELFF	TGTGCCAGCAGCAGACACGGGGCGGGGACGAACACCGGGGAGCTGTTTTTT
.	TRBV28	TRBJ2-5	.	CKPVGPLRRAQYF	TGTAAGCCGGTGGGCCCTCTCAGACGGGCCCAGTACTTC
.	TRBV19	TRBJ2-1	.	CASSNGFSYNEQFF	TGTGCCAGTAGTAATGGGTTCTCCTACAATGAGCAGTTCTTC
.	TRBV10-1	TRBJ2-3	TRBD1	CASSDRASFADTQYF	TGCGCCAGTTCAGACAGGGCCTCCTTCGCAGATACGCAGTATTTT
.	TRBV19	TRBJ2-2	.	CASSGPSNTGELFF	TGTGCCAGTAGTGGGCCTTCGAACACCGGGGAGCTGTTTTTT
few	TRBV19	TRBJ1-5	.	CASSHLFQPQHF	TGTGCCAGTAGCCACTTATTTCAGCCCCAGCATTTT
.	TRBV29-1	TRBJ1-1	TRBD1	CSVEAMAGGLVEAFF	TGCAGCGTTGAAGCTATGGCAGGGGGCTTAGTTGAAGCTTTCTTT
.	TRBV27	TRBJ2-3	.	CASSLMVTGTDTQYF	TGTGCCAGCAGTTTAATGGTAACAGGCACAGATACGCAGTATTTT
.	TRBV18	TRBJ1-1	.	CASSLTTQNTEAFF	TGTGCCAGCTCACTGACGACCCAGAACACTGAAGCTTTCTTT
.	TRBV5-5	TRBJ1-4	.	CASSLLGGDEKLFF	TGTGCCAGCAGCTTGTTGGGAGGGGACGAAAAACTGTTTTTT
.	TRBV12-5	TRBJ2-3	TRBD2	CASGLSRTSGVTDTQYF	TGTGCTAGTGGTTTGTCCCGGACTAGCGGGGTCACAGATACGCAGTATTTT
.	TRBV4-1	TRBJ1-3	.	CASSHTTGNTIYF	TGCGCCAGCAGCCATACCACCGGGAACACCATATATTTT
.	TRBV30	TRBJ2-3	.	CAWSVRSTDTQYF	TGTGCCTGGAGTGTAAGAAGCACAGATACGCAGTATTTT